This paragraph covers one T cell receptor (beta chain) sequence. Assay: immunoSEQ multiplex PCR; the TCRdb copy retains only in-frame clones and omits some. The sample contains 65,000 to 85,000 clones, 80% to 90% of which appear only once. The sample originates from a study of blood T cell repertoires in COVID-19. CDR3 length: 13 residues. The V gene lost 6 bases and the J gene lost 5 bases, with 10 bases spanning the gap. The sample taken for sequencing was peripheral blood. The chain employs TRBV12-3 or TRBV12-4 and TRBJ2-2; tentative D call: TRBD1 (6 bases). The TCR comes from a woman aged 55-69 years with acute or convalescent COVID-19. The CDR3 sequence: CASRNRETGELFF. Written as DNA, the CDR3 is TGTGCCAGCAGAAACAGGGAAACCGGGGAGCTGTTTTTT.